This T cell receptor beta chain was captured in a study of T cells in Graves' hyperthyroidism and ophthalmopathy. Background on the study: Any treatment followed the collection of peripheral blood at initial diagnosis.

In patients aged 18 to 65, hyperthyroidism was newly diagnosed, with duration under 2 months. Lactation, pregnancy, other autoimmune disease or uncontrolled infection excluded patients. The study, taken as a whole, reports: Stable hyperthyroidism and ophthalmopathy were separated using 13 V-J signatures.

Only a few counts were recorded for this clonotype. Its antigen is not known. An end of the junction differs from the germline gene, which may be a read error. Per germline, CDR1 GTSNPN and CDR2 SVGIG (reference sequence). CDR3 size: 15 residues. RNA transcripts served as the template for amplifying TCR beta CDR3 regions. The TCR CDR3 was amplified in a first-round RT-PCR using the HTBI primer set. Each CDR3 protein gets one entry after TCRdb re-called the multiplex PCR reads with MiXCR. Of about 350,000 distinct CDR3 sequences listed, about 15% were seen once; the top ten hold approximately 25%. The V and J genes are TRBV30 and TRBJ1-2; D is unclear. Sequenced material: blood. The clonotype comes from a woman in her thirties with Graves' hyperthyroidism. The CDR3: CAWQPGMRSNDGYTF. CDR3 nucleotides: TGTGCCTGGCAACCCGGGATGAGGTCTAACGATGGCTACACCTTC.